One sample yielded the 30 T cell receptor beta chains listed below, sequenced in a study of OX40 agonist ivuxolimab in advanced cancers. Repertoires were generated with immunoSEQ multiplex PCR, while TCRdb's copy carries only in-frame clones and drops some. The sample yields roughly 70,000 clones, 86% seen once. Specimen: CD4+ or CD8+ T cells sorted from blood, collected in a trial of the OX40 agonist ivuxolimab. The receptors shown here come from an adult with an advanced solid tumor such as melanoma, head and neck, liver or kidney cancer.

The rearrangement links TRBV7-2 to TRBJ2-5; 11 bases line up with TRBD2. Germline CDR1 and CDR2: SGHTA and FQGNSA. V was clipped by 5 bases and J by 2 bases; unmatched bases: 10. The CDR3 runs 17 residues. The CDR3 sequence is CASSLQASGGTQETQYF. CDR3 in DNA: TGTGCCAGCAGCCTCCAGGCTAGCGGGGGGACACAAGAGACCCAGTACTTC.

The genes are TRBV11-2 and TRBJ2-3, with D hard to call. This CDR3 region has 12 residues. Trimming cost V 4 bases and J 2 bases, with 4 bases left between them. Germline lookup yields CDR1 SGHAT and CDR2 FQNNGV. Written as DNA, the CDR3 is TGTGCCAGCAGCTACCCCACAGATACGCAGTATTTT. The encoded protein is CASSYPTDTQYF.

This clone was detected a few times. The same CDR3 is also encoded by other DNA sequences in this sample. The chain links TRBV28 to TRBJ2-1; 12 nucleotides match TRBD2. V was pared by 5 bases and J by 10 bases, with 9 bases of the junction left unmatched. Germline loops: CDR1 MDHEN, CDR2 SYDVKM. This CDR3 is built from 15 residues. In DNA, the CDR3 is TGTGCCAGCAGTCGGGCTAGCGGGGGGGCATTAGAGCAGTTCTTC. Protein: CASSRASGGALEQFF.

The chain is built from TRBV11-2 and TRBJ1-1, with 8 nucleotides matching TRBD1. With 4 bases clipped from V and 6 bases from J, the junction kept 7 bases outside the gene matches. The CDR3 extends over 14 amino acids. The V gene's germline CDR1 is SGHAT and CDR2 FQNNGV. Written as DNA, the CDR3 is TGTGCCAGCAGCTCCTACAGGGGGTCGGCTGAAGCTTTCTTT. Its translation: CASSSYRGSAEAFF.

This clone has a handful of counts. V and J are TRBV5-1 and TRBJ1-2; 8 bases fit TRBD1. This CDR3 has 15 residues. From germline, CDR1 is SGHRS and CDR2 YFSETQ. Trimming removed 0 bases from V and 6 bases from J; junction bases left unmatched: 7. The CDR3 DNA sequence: TGCGCCAGCAGCTTGGCCGTGGACAGGGCGGATGGCTACACCTTC. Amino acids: CASSLAVDRADGYTF.

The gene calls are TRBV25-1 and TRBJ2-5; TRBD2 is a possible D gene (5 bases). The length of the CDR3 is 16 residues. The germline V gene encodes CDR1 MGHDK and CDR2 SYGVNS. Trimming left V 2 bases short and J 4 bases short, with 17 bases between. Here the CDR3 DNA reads TGTGCCAGCAGTGAAGAGGCGGGTTGGATTGGAGAGACCCAGTACTTC. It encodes CASSEEAGWIGETQYF.

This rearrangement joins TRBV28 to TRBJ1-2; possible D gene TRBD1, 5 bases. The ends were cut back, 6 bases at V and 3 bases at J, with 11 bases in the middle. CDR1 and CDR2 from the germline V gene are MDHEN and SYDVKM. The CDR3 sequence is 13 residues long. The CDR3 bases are TGTGCCAGCAGCTCCCAGGGTGACTATGGCTACACCTTC. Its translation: CASSSQGDYGYTF.

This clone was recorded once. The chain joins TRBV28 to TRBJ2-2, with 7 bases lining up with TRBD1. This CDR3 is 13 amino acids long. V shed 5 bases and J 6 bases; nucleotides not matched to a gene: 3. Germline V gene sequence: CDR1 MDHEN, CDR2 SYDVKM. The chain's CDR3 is CASSTDRAGELFF. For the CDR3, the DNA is TGTGCCAGCAGTACTGACAGGGCCGGGGAGCTGTTTTTT.

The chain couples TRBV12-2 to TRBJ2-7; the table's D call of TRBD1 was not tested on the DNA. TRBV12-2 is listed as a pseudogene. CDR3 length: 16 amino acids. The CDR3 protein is CASRCPGQGGPYEQYF. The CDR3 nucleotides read TGTGCAAGTCGGTGCCCCGGACAGGGAGGTCCCTACGAGCAGTACTTC.

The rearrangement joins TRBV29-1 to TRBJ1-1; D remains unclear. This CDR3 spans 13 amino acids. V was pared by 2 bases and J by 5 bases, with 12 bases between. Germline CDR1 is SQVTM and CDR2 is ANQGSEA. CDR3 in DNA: TGCAGCGTTGAATACAGTCAAAGGACTGAAGCTTTCTTT. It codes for CSVEYSQRTEAFF.

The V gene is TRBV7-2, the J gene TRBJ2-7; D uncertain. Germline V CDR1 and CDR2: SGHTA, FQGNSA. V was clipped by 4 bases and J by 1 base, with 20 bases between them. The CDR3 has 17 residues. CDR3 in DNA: TGTGCCAGCAGCTGGGGTGGTGGACGACGGATTTCCTACGAGCAGTACTTC. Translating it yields CASSWGGGRRISYEQYF. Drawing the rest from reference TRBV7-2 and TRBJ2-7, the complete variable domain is GAGVSQSPSNKVTEKGKDVELRCDPISGHTALYWYRQSLGQGLEFLIYFQGNSAPDKSGLPSDRFSAERTGGSVSTLTIQRTQQEDSAVYLCASSWGGGRRISYEQYFGPGTRLTVT.

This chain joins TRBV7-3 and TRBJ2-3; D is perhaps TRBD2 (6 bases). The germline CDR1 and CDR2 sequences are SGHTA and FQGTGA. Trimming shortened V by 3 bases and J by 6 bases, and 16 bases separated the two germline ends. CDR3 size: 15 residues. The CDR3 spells CASSFLGLPGDTQYF. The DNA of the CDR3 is TGTGCCAGCAGCTTCCTGGGACTTCCCGGGGATACGCAGTATTTT.

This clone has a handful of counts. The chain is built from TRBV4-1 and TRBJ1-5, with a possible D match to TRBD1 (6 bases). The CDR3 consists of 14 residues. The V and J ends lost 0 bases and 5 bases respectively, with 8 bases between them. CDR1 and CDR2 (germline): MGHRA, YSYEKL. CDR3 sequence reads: CASSQDPGDQPQHF. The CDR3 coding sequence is TGCGCCAGCAGCCAAGATCCAGGGGATCAGCCCCAGCATTTT.

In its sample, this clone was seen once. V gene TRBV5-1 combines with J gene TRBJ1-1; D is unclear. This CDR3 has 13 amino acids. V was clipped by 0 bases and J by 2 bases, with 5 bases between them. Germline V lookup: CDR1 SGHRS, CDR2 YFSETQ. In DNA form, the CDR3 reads TGCGCCAGCAGCTTGGGGAGTAACACTGAAGCTTTCTTT. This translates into CASSLGSNTEAFF.

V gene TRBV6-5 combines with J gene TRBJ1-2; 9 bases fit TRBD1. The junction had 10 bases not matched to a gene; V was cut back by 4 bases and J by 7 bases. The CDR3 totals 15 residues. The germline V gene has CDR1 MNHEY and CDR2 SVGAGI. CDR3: CASSLGQGQRAGYTF. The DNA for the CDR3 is TGTGCCAGCAGTTTAGGACAGGGGCAGCGTGCTGGCTACACCTTC.

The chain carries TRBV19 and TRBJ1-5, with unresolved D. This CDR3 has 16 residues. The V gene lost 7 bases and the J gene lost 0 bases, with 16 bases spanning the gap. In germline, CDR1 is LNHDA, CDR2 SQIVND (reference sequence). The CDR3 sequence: CASTKGSGNSNQPQHF. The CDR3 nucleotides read TGTGCCAGTACCAAAGGTTCGGGGAATAGCAATCAGCCCCAGCATTTT. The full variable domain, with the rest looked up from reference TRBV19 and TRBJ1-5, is DGGITQSPKYLFRKEGQNVTLSCEQNLNHDAMYWYRQDPGQGLRLIYYSQIVNDFQKGDIAEGYSVSREKKESFPLTVTSAQKNPTAFYLCASTKGSGNSNQPQHFGDGTRLSIL.

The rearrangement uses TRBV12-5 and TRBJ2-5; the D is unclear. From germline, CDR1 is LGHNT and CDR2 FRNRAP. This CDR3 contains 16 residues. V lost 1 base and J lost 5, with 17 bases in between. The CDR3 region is CASGLGMGATGETQYF. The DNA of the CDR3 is TGTGCTAGTGGTTTGGGTATGGGTGCAACCGGGGAGACCCAGTACTTC.

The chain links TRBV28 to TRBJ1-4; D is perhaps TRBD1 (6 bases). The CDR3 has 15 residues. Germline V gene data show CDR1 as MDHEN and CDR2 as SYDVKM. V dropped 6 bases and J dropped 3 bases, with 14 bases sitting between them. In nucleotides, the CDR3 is TGTGCCAGCAGGAACCAGGGGATGTCTAATGAAAAACTGTTTTTT. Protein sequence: CASRNQGMSNEKLFF.

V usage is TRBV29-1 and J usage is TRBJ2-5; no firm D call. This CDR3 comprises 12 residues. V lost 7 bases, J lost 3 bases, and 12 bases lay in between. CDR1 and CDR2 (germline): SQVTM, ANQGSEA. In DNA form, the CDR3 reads TGCAGCGAGATGACACCGAAAGAGACCCAGTACTTC. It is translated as CSEMTPKETQYF.

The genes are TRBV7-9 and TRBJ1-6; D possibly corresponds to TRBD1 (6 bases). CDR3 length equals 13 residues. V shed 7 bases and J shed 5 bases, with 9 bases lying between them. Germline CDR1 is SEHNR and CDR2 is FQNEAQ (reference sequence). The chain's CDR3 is CASKGDHNSPLHF. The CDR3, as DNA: TGTGCCAGCAAGGGGGATCATAATTCACCCCTCCACTTT.

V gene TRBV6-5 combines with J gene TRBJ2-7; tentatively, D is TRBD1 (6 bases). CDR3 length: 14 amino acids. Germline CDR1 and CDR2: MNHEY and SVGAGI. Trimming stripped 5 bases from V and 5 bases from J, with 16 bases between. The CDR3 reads CASSLTGSIHEQYF. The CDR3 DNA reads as TGTGCCAGCAGTCTGACAGGAAGCATCCACGAGCAGTACTTC.

The CDR3: CASSLAWGRNEKLFF. The DNA of the CDR3 is TGTGCCAGCAGCTTAGCGTGGGGAAGGAATGAAAAACTGTTTTTT. V and J are TRBV7-9 and TRBJ1-4; D gene unclear. The CDR3 sequence is 15 residues long. Germline V gene sequence: CDR1 SEHNR, CDR2 FQNEAQ (reference sequence). The ends were cut back, 0 bases at V and 5 bases at J, with 10 bases in the middle.

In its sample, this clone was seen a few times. CDR3 sequence: CASSEMIGDYGYTF. The CDR3, as DNA: TGTGCCAGCAGTGAAATGATCGGGGACTATGGCTACACCTTC. This chain links TRBV6-1 with TRBJ1-2; no clear D gene. Germline V gene sequence: CDR1 MNHNS, CDR2 SASEGT. There are 14 residues in the CDR3. V gave up 2 bases and J gave up 3 bases, with 10 bases separating them.

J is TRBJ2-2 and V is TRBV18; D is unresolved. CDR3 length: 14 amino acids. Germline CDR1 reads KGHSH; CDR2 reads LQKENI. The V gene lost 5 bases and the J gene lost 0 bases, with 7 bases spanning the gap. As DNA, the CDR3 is TGTGCCAGCTCAACGACATCGAACACCGGGGAGCTGTTTTTT. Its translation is CASSTTSNTGELFF.

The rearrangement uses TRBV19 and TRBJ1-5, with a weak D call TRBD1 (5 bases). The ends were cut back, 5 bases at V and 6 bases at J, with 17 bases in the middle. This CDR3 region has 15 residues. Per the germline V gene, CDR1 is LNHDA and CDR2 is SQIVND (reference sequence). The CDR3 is CASSVGGEGSQPQHF. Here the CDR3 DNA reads TGTGCCAGTAGTGTCGGGGGGGAGGGCAGTCAGCCCCAGCATTTT.

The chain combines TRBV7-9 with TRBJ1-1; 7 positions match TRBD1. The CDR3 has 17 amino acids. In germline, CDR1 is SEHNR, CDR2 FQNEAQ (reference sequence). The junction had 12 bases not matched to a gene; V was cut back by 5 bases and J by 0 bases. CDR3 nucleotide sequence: TGTGCCAGCAGCCTCGGGACAGAGTTCATTATGAACACTGAAGCTTTCTTT. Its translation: CASSLGTEFIMNTEAFF. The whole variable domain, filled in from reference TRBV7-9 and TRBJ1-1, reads DTGVSQNPRHKITKRGQNVTFRCDPISEHNRLYWYRQTLGQGPEFLTYFQNEAQLEKSRLLSDRFSAERPKGSFSTLEIQRTEQGDSAMYLCASSLGTEFIMNTEAFFGQGTRLTVV.

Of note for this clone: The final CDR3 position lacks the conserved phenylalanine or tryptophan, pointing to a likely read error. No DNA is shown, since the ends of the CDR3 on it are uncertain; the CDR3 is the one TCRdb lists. The CDR3 here is CASSAGTGSLV. The chain carries TRBV5-8 and TRBJ1-2; the D call of TRBD1 is as the table states it, not checked on the DNA. The CDR3 is 11 amino acids long, termini counted. Germline V lookup: CDR1 SGHTS, CDR2 YDEGEE.

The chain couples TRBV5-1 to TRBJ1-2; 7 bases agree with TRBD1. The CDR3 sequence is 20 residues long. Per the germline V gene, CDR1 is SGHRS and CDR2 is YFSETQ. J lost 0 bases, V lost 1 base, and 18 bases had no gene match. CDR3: CASSLRARGTDSPANYGYTF. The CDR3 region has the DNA TGCGCCAGCAGCTTGAGGGCCCGCGGGACAGACAGTCCCGCTAACTATGGCTACACCTTC.

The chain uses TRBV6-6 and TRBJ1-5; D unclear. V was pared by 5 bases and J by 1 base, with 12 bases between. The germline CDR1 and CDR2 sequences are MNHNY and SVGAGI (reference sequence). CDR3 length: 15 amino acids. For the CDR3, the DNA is TGTGCCAGCAGTCGAGGACGGACCAGCAATCAGCCCCAGCATTTT. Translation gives CASSRGRTSNQPQHF.

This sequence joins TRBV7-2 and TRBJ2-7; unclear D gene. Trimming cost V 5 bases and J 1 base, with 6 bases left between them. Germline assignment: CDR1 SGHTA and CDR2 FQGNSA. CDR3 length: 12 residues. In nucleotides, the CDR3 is TGTGCCAGCAGCGGTAGGTCCTACGAGCAGTACTTC. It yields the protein CASSGRSYEQYF.